This T cell receptor (beta chain) was captured in a study of T cell clusters in autoimmune cytopenias. The length of the CDR3 is 15 residues. Study-wide findings and caveats: No experiment has yet validated the function of the T cell clusters defined in silico. TRB repertoire shifts in secondary cytopenia and chronic lymphocytic leukemia mostly reflected lymphoma, not autoimmunity. A dominant lymphoma-associated repertoire apparently masked the cluster-lack signature in secondary cytopenia versus chronic lymphocytic leukemia.

Multiplex touch-down PCR amplified TRB using TRB-A and TRB-B pools in one tube. TCRdb re-called the multiplex PCR reads and catalogs CDR3 proteins one per entry, DNA excluded. The sample has 7,800 or so distinct CDR3 sequences. Of note for this clonotype: Its antigen is unknown.

TRB was amplified from roughly 0.25 ug of peripheral blood genomic DNA per sample. This chain uses TRBV12-3 or TRBV12-4 with TRBJ1-1; TCRdb picks TRBD1, but there is no DNA to check that call. The specimen was peripheral blood. The source of this sequence is a human donor with an autoimmune cytopenia or autoimmune hepatitis (not recorded which). CDR3 residues: CASSFLAGVNTEAFF.